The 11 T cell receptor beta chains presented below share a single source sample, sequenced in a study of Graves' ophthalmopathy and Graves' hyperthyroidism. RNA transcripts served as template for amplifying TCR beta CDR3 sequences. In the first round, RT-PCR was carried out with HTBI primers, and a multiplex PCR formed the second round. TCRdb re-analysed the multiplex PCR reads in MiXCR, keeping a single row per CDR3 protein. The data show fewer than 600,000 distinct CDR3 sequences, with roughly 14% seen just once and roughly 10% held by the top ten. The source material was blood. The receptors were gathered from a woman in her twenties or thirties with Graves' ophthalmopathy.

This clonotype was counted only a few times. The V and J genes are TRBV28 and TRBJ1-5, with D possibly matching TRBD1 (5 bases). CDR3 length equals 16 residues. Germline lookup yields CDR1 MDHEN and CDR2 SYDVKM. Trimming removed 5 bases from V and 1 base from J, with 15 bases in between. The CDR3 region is CASSDGTVISNQPQHF. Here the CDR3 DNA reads TGTGCCAGCAGTGACGGGACGGTGATAAGCAATCAGCCCCAGCATTTT.

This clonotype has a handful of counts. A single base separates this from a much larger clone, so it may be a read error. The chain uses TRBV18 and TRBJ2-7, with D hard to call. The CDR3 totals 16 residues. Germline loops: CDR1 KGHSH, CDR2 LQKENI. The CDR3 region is CASSSPEQTRDYEQYF. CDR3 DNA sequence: TGTGCCAGCTCATCACCAGAACAGACGCGCGACTACGAGCAGTACTTC.

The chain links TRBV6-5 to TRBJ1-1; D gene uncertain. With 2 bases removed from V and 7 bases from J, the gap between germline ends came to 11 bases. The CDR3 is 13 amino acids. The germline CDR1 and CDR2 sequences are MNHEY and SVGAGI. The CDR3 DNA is TGTGCCAGCAGTTACCAAGGGAGGGATGAAGCTTTCTTT. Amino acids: CASSYQGRDEAFF.

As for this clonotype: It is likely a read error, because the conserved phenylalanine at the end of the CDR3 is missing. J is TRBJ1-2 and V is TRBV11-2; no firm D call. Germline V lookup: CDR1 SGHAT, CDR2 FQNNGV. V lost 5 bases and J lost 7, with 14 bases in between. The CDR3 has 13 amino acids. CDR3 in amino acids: CASSPTHGRGYTY. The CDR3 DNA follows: TGTGCCAGCAGCCCTACACATGGACGTGGCTACACCTAC.

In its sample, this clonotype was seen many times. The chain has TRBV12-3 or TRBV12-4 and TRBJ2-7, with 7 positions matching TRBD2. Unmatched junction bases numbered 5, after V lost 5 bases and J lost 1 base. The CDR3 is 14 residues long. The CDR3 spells CASSALRGSYEQYF. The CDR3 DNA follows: TGTGCCAGCAGTGCCTTGCGGGGGTCCTACGAGCAGTACTTC.

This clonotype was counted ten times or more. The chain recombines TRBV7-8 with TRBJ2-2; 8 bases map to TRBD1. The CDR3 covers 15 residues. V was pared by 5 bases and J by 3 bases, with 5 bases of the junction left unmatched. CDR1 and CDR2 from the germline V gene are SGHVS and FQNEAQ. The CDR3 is CASSPRTGYTGELFF. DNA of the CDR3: TGTGCCAGCAGCCCCCGGACAGGGTACACCGGGGAGCTGTTTTTT.

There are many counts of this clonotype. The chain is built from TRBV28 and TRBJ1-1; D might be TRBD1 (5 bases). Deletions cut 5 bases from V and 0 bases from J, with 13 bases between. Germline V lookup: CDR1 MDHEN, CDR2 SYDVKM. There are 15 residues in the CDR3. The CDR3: CASSLTPGMNTEAFF. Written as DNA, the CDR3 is TGTGCCAGCAGTCTTACCCCAGGGATGAACACTGAAGCTTTCTTT.

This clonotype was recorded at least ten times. The DNA for the CDR3 is TGTGCCAGCAGTTTAGGTGGCAGGGAGTACGAGCAGTACTTC. It translates to CASSLGGREYEQYF. The rearrangement links TRBV28 to TRBJ2-7, with D perhaps assigned TRBD1 or TRBD2 (5 bases each). The V end was cut by 2 bases, the J end by 4 bases, with 12 bases between. The CDR3 sequence is 14 residues long. From germline, CDR1 is MDHEN and CDR2 SYDVKM.

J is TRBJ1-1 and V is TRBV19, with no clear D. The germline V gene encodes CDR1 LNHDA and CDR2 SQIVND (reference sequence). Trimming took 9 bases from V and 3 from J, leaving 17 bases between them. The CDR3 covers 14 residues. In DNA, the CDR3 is TGTGCCAGCTCGCGGCAAGGGTGGGACACTGAAGCTTTCTTT. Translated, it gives CASSRQGWDTEAFF. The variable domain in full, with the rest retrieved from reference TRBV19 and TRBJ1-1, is DGGITQSPKYLFRKEGQNVTLSCEQNLNHDAMYWYRQDPGQGLRLIYYSQIVNDFQKGDIAEGYSVSREKKESFPLTVTSAQKNPTAFYLCASSRQGWDTEAFFGQGTRLTVV.

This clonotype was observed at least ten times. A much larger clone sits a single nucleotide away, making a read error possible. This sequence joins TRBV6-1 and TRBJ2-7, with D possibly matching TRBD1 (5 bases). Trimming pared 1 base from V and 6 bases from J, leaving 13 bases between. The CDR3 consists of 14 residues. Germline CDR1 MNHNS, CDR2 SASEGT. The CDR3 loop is CASSEVVQQGEQYF. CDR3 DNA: TGTGCCAGCAGTGAAGTTGTACAGCAGGGCGAGCAGTACTTC.

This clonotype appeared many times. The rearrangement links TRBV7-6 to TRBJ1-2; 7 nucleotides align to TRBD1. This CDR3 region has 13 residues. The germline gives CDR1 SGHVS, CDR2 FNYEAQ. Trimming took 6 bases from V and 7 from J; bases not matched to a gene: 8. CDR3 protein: CASSFGTETGYTF. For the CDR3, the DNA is TGTGCCAGCAGTTTTGGGACAGAAACTGGCTACACCTTC. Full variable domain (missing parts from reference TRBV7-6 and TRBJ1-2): GAGVSQSPRYKVTKRGQDVALRCDPISGHVSLYWYRQALGQGPEFLTYFNYEAQQDKSGLPNDRFSAERPEGSISTLTIQRTEQRDSAMYRCASSFGTETGYTFGSGTRLTVV.